The next 26 T cell receptor beta chains were all read from a single sample in a study of blood T cell repertoires in COVID-19. The assay was immunoSEQ multiplex PCR, and TCRdb's table has in-frame clones only and misses some. This table holds around 250,000 clones, roughly nine tenths found once. The sequenced sample was PBMCs or T cells enriched from blood (not recorded which). The receptor set was obtained from a human donor in a cohort exposed to, infected with or recovered from COVID-19 (not recorded which). The donor label of this sample is uncertain.

The chain employs TRBV6-5 and TRBJ1-4, with D possibly matching TRBD1 (6 bases). CDR1 MNHEY and CDR2 SVGAGI come from the germline V gene. This CDR3 has 15 amino acids. Trimming stripped 4 bases from V and 3 bases from J, with 12 bases between. The CDR3 coding sequence is TGTGCCAGCAGTTTGGGGGGGGCAGCTAATGAAAAACTGTTTTTT. It yields the protein CASSLGGAANEKLFF.

The V gene is TRBV3-1 (or the pseudogene TRBV3-2), the J gene TRBJ2-2, with D unclear. This CDR3 is 14 amino acids long. From germline, CDR1 is LGHDT and CDR2 YNNKEL (reference sequence). Trimming shortened V by 4 bases and J by 6 bases, and 12 bases separated the two germline ends. The CDR3 DNA reads TGTGCCAGCAGCCGAGGAACCCCCTCCGGGGAGCTGTTTTTT. It is translated as CASSRGTPSGELFF.

The J gene is TRBJ2-2, the V gene TRBV5-1; 7 nucleotides match TRBD1. Trimming removed 2 bases from V and 4 bases from J; junction bases left unmatched: 8. Germline CDR1 is SGHRS and CDR2 is YFSETQ. The CDR3 length is 16 residues. The CDR3 nucleotides read TGCGCCAGCAGCTTTCGGACAGGAGGACGCACCGGGGAGCTGTTTTTT. Its protein product is CASSFRTGGRTGELFF.

The rearrangement links TRBV7-2 to TRBJ2-2, with D perhaps TRBD1 (5 bases). The germline gives CDR1 SGHTA, CDR2 FQGNSA. This CDR3 contains 17 residues. V lost 7 bases and J lost 6, with 24 bases in between. The CDR3: CASNHRRWGNRAGELFF. Here the CDR3 DNA reads TGTGCCAGCAACCACCGACGTTGGGGCAATAGGGCCGGGGAGCTGTTTTTT.

This chain joins TRBV3-1 (or the pseudogene TRBV3-2) and TRBJ2-1; TRBD2 might be the D (5 bases). This CDR3 comprises 13 residues. V lost 0 bases to trimming and J lost 14 bases, with 14 bases between them. Germline assignment: CDR1 LGHDT and CDR2 YNNKEL (reference sequence). The CDR3 sequence is CASSQDRPRVEFF. The CDR3 DNA reads TGTGCCAGCAGCCAAGATCGTCCGCGGGTCGAGTTCTTC.

The chain recombines TRBV6-5 with TRBJ1-6, with 8 positions matching TRBD1. In germline, CDR1 is MNHEY, CDR2 SVGAGI. The CDR3 totals 14 residues. Germline trimming cut 6 bases from V and 7 bases from J; bases unmatched to any gene: 5. The CDR3 here is CASRGQEVNSPLHF. The DNA of the CDR3 is TGTGCCAGCAGGGGACAGGAAGTCAATTCACCCCTCCACTTT.

This clone was observed a single time. The V call is TRBV19, the J call TRBJ1-5, with D uncertain. Germline loops: CDR1 LNHDA, CDR2 SQIVND (reference sequence). CDR3 length: 12 residues. V was cut by 4 bases and J by 6 bases, with 7 bases left in between. This CDR3 reads CASSTRGQPQHF. In DNA form, the CDR3 reads TGTGCCAGTAGTACACGGGGTCAGCCCCAGCATTTT.

This clone was found a few times. V usage is TRBV9 and J usage is TRBJ1-1, with a tentative D call TRBD1 (5 bases). The CDR3 runs 15 residues. Germline V gene sequence: CDR1 SGDLS, CDR2 YYNGEE. V was cut by 0 bases and J by 0 bases, with 9 bases left in between. CDR3 nucleotides: TGTGCCAGCAGCGTAGCAGTGACAGTGAACACTGAAGCTTTCTTT. Residues: CASSVAVTVNTEAFF.

The chain is built from TRBV15 and TRBJ1-2, with TRBD1 matching 9 bases. Germline trimming cut 3 bases from V and 4 bases from J; bases unmatched to any gene: 24. CDR1 is LNHNV and CDR2 is YYDKDF in the germline V gene (reference sequence). The CDR3 loop spans 21 amino acids. The CDR3 DNA reads TGTGCCACCAGCAGGGAAAGCGTAGAGCGATGGCGACAGGGGGGAGGCTATGGCTACACCTTC. Translating it yields CATSRESVERWRQGGGYGYTF.

This rearrangement joins TRBV19 to TRBJ2-3, with 12 bases aligning to TRBD2. J gave up 8 bases and V 5 bases, and 5 bases lay outside the gene matches. This CDR3 has 14 residues. Germline V CDR1 and CDR2: LNHDA, SQIVND (reference sequence). CDR3 region: CASSPLAGGGTQYF. DNA of the CDR3: TGTGCCAGTAGTCCACTAGCGGGGGGAGGTACGCAGTATTTT.

V gene TRBV27 combines with J gene TRBJ1-3; TRBD1 might be the D (6 bases). CDR1 is MNHEY and CDR2 is SMNVEV in the germline V gene (reference sequence). The CDR3 totals 15 residues. V gave up 6 bases and J gave up 4 bases, with 16 bases separating them. The CDR3 protein is CASSPNREGGNTIYF. In DNA, the CDR3 is TGTGCCAGCAGCCCGAACAGGGAAGGGGGAAACACCATATATTTT.

The chain is built from TRBV11-2 and TRBJ1-2; 9 positions match TRBD1. The CDR3 loop spans 15 amino acids. V was clipped by 4 bases and J by 4 bases; unmatched bases: 7. Germline CDR1 reads SGHAT; CDR2 reads FQNNGV. The chain's CDR3 is CASSSYRGPLYGYTF. The DNA of the CDR3 is TGTGCCAGCAGCTCCTACAGGGGGCCCCTCTATGGCTACACCTTC.

V is TRBV5-1 and J is TRBJ1-2; the match to TRBD1 covers 7 bases. Germline V gene sequence: CDR1 SGHRS, CDR2 YFSETQ. This CDR3 region has 14 residues. The J segment lost 7 bases and the V segment lost 0 bases, leaving 6 bases of the junction unmatched. In nucleotides, the CDR3 is TGCGCCAGCAGCTTGGGACAGGGATTTCGTGGCTACACCTTC. This gives the protein CASSLGQGFRGYTF.

V and J are TRBV4-2 and TRBJ2-1; the D gene is possibly TRBD1 (6 bases). CDR1 and CDR2 from the germline V gene are LGHNA and YNFKEQ. This CDR3 comprises 14 residues. V was cut by 3 bases and J by 6 bases, with 12 bases left in between. CDR3 region: CASSHPGASNEQFF. The CDR3 DNA reads as TGTGCCAGCAGCCATCCAGGGGCAAGCAATGAGCAGTTCTTC.

This clone was observed a single time. This chain connects TRBV4-3 to TRBJ2-5; D ambiguous. Trimming took off 0 bases at V and 5 bases at J, with 10 bases between the two ends. This CDR3 is 14 amino acids long. Germline values: CDR1 LGHNA, CDR2 YSLEER. The CDR3: CASSQEQTWETQYF. For the CDR3, the DNA is TGCGCCAGCAGCCAAGAACAAACCTGGGAGACCCAGTACTTC.

V gene TRBV14 combines with J gene TRBJ1-1; D unclear. CDR1 and CDR2 (germline): SGHDN, FVKESK. The V gene lost 1 base and the J gene lost 5 bases, with 14 bases spanning the gap. CDR3 length: 15 residues. The CDR3 DNA reads TGTGCCAGCAGCCAAGGGGGAGGGAGGCCAACTGAAGCTTTCTTT. Translating it yields CASSQGGGRPTEAFF. Looking up the rest from reference TRBV14 and TRBJ1-1 gives the full variable domain: EAGVTQFPSHSVIEKGQTVTLRCDPISGHDNLYWYRRVMGKEIKFLLHFVKESKQDESGMPNNRFLAERTGGTYSTLKVQPAELEDSGVYFCASSQGGGRPTEAFFGQGTRLTVV.

The chain couples TRBV9 to TRBJ2-1, with 7 bases lining up with TRBD2. Germline V lookup: CDR1 SGDLS, CDR2 YYNGEE. This CDR3 region has 15 residues. Trimming took 2 bases from V and 5 from J; bases not matched to a gene: 7. The CDR3 sequence: CASSVRDYLNNEQFF. CDR3 in DNA: TGTGCCAGCAGCGTCCGGGACTACCTTAACAATGAGCAGTTCTTC.

This sequence joins TRBV23-1 and TRBJ2-1; possibly TRBD2 for D (5 bases). TRBV23-1 is labeled an ORF, and its function is uncertain. V lost 10 bases, J lost 2 bases, and 15 bases lay in between. The CDR3 is 14 residues long. The CDR3 here is CATLSGEAYNEQFF. In DNA, the CDR3 is TGCGCCACCTTGAGCGGAGAGGCCTACAATGAGCAGTTCTTC.

This rearrangement joins TRBV12-2 to TRBJ1-5. TRBV12-2 is noted as a pseudogene. This CDR3 is 16 amino acids long. CDR3: CASRRSGLISNQPQHF. The CDR3 nucleotides read TGTGCAAGTCGCCGATCGGGACTAATTAGCAATCAGCCCCAGCATTTT.

On this clone: Other DNA sequences from this sample encode an identical CDR3 as well. The chain recombines TRBV11-2 with TRBJ2-2; 12 bases are shared with TRBD2. V lost 5 bases, J lost 0 bases, and 4 bases stayed unmatched. The CDR3 has 17 amino acids. Germline CDR1 SGHAT, CDR2 FQNNGV. CDR3 sequence (DNA): TGTGCCAGCAGCCGAACTAGCGGGGGGACGAACACCGGGGAGCTGTTTTTT. The encoded protein is CASSRTSGGTNTGELFF. Variable domain in full (rest from reference TRBV11-2 and TRBJ2-2): EAGVAQSPRYKIIEKRQSVAFWCNPISGHATLYWYQQILGQGPKLLIQFQNNGVVDDSQLPKDRFSAERLKGVDSTLKIQPAKLEDSAVYLCASSRTSGGTNTGELFFGEGSRLTVL.

This sequence joins TRBV29-1 and TRBJ1-2; 7 bases align to TRBD1. Trimming removed 0 bases from V and 4 bases from J; junction bases left unmatched: 2. CDR1 is SQVTM, CDR2 ANQGSEA, per germline. The CDR3 is 13 amino acids. The CDR3: CSVEEGQSYGYTF. CDR3 nucleotide sequence: TGCAGCGTTGAAGAGGGACAGAGCTATGGCTACACCTTC.

The V and J genes are TRBV3-1 (or the pseudogene TRBV3-2) and TRBJ2-1, with 11 positions matching TRBD2. Germline-derived CDR1 and CDR2 are LGHDT and YNNKEL (reference sequence). The length of the CDR3 is 18 residues. J gave up 6 bases and V 0 bases, and 10 bases lay outside the gene matches. Here the CDR3 reads CASSQDGPGLAVLNEQFF. The CDR3 nucleotides are TGTGCCAGCAGCCAAGATGGACCGGGACTAGCGGTACTCAATGAGCAGTTCTTC.

The V gene is TRBV5-6, the J gene TRBJ1-6, with 8 bases that match TRBD1. Germline V gene data show CDR1 as SGHDT and CDR2 as YYEEEE. V was clipped by 4 bases and J by 8 bases; unmatched bases: 8. CDR3 length equals 15 residues. CDR3 DNA: TGTGCCAGCAGCCGTACCCAGGGGGCTGATTCACCCCTCCACTTT. It translates to CASSRTQGADSPLHF.

The V and J genes are TRBV19 and TRBJ1-4; 7 bases align to TRBD1. Trimming cost V 5 bases and J 0 bases; bases outside gene matches: 6. CDR1 LNHDA and CDR2 SQIVND come from the germline V gene (reference sequence). This CDR3 is built from 16 residues. The CDR3 here is CASSVGTAATNEKLFF. The CDR3 bases are TGTGCCAGTAGTGTTGGGACAGCTGCAACTAATGAAAAACTGTTTTTT.

The chain's CDR3 is CASSTAGRGGYNEQFF. CDR3 DNA sequence: TGTGCCAGCAGCACCGCTGGGCGGGGGGGCTACAATGAGCAGTTCTTC. The chain links TRBV9 to TRBJ2-1; 9 bases match TRBD2. The junction had 8 bases not matched to a gene; V was cut back by 4 bases and J by 3 bases. The CDR3 loop spans 16 amino acids. Germline V gene sequence: CDR1 SGDLS, CDR2 YYNGEE. Filled out from reference TRBV9 and TRBJ2-1, the complete variable domain reads DSGVTQTPKHLITATGQRVTLRCSPRSGDLSVYWYQQSLDQGLQFLIQYYNGEERAKGNILERFSAQQFPDLHSELNLSSLELGDSALYFCASSTAGRGGYNEQFFGPGTRLTVL.

The chain carries TRBV3-1 (or the pseudogene TRBV3-2) and TRBJ1-2, with 9 bases fitting TRBD1. The CDR3 spans 18 residues. The trim removed 0 bases at V and 4 bases at J, leaving 12 bases unmatched. Looked up from germline, CDR1 is LGHDT and CDR2 is YNNKEL (reference sequence). CDR3 DNA: TGTGCCAGCAGCCAAGATGGGACAGGGAGGACTAGGGGCTATGGCTACACCTTC. Protein sequence: CASSQDGTGRTRGYGYTF.